This T cell receptor beta chain derives from a study of shared clonotypes between healthy human individuals. Using immunoSEQ multiplex PCR, the repertoire was profiled, and TCRdb retains in-frame clones only, with some absent. The sample consists of about 1 million clones, around 74% of them appearing once. Germline CDR1 is SEHNR and CDR2 is FQNEAQ (reference sequence). Trimming removed 1 base from V and 8 bases from J, with 8 bases in between. The CDR3 loop spans 12 amino acids. The chain uses TRBV7-9 and TRBJ1-2; D unresolved. The source is a man aged 18 to 29 in good health. The sample consisted of memory CD4+ T cells sorted from blood. Sample subset: CD45RA-negative fraction. The CDR3, as DNA: TGTGCCAGCAGCTTAGAGAGTCGAGGCTACACCTTC. Protein product: CASSLESRGYTF.